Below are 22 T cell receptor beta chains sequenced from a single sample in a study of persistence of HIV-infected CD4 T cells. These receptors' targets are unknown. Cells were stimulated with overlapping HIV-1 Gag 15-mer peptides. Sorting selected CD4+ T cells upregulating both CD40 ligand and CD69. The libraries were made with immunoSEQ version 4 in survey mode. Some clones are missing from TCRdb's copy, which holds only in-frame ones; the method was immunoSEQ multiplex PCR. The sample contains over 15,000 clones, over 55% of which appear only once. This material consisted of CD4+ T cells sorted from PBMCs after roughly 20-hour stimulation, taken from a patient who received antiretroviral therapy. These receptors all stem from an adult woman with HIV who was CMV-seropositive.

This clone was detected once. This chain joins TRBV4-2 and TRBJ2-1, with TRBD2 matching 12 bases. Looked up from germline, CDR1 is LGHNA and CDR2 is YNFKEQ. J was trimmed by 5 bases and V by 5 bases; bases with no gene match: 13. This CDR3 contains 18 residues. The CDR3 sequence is CASSKRRASGGGNNEQFF. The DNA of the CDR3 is TGTGCCAGCAGCAAAAGACGGGCTAGCGGGGGGGGTAACAATGAGCAGTTCTTC.

CDR3 coding DNA: TGTGCCAGCAGCTGGCAAGGAGGCCAGCCCCAGCATTTT. This encodes CASSWQGGQPQHF. The chain recombines TRBV7-8 with TRBJ1-5; D not resolved. This CDR3 contains 13 residues. V was pared by 4 bases and J by 7 bases, with 11 bases between. Germline V CDR1 and CDR2: SGHVS, FQNEAQ.

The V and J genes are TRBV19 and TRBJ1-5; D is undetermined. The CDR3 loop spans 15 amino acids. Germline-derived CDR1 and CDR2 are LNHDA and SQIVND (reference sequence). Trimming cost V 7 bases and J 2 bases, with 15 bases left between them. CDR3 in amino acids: CASTSGPGGNQPQHF. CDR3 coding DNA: TGTGCCAGTACCTCCGGACCCGGGGGCAATCAGCCCCAGCATTTT.

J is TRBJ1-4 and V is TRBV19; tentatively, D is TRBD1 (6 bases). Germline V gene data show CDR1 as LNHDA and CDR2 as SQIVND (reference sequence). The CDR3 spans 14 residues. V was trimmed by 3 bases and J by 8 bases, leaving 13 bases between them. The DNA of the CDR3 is TGTGCCAGTAGTATCAGGGGCCTAGAGGAAAAACTGTTTTTT. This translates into CASSIRGLEEKLFF.

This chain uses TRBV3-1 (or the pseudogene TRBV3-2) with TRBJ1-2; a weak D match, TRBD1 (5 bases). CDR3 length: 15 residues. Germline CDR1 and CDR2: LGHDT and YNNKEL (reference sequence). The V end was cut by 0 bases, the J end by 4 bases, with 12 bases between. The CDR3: CASSQERQTFYGYTF. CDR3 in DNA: TGTGCCAGCAGCCAAGAGAGACAGACATTCTATGGCTACACCTTC.

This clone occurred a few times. Written as DNA, the CDR3 is TGTGCCAGCAGCCAAGGTACCCCGGGACTAGCGGGGGAGACCCAGTACTTC. Its translation is CASSQGTPGLAGETQYF. The chain couples TRBV4-2 to TRBJ2-5, with 13 bases lining up with TRBD2. Trimming took 1 base from V and 5 from J; bases not matched to a gene: 7. Germline CDR1 reads LGHNA; CDR2 reads YNFKEQ. This CDR3 has 17 residues.

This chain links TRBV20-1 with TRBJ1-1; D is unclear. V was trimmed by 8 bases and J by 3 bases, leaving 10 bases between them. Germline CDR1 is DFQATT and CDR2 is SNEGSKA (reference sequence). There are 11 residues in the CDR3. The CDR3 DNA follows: TGCAGTACCGGAATCGACACTGAAGCTTTCTTT. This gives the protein CSTGIDTEAFF.

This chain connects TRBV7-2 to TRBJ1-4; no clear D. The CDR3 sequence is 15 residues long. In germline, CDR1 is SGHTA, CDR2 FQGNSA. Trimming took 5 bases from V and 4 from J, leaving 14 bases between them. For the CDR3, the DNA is TGTGCCAGCAGCCCCCTCGCCCGGCGTAATGAAAAACTGTTTTTT. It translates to CASSPLARRNEKLFF.

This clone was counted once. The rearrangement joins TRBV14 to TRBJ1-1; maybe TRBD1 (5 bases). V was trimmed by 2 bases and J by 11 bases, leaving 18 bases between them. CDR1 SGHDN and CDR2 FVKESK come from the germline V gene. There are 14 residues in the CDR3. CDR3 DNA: TGTGCCAGCAGCCAAACTCAGGTGGGCGGGGCGGCTTTCTTT. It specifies CASSQTQVGGAAFF.

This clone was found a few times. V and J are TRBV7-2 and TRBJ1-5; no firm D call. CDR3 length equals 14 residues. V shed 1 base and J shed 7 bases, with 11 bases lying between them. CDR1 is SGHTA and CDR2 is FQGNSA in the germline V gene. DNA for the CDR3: TGTGCCAGCAGCTTAGTTTCGGTTGGGCAGCCCCAGCATTTT. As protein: CASSLVSVGQPQHF.

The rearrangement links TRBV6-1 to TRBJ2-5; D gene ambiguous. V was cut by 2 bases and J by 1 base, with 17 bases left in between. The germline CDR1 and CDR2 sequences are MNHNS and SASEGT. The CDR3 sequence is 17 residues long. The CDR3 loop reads CASSENVWGTSQETQYF. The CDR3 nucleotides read TGTGCCAGCAGTGAAAATGTTTGGGGTACATCCCAAGAGACCCAGTACTTC.

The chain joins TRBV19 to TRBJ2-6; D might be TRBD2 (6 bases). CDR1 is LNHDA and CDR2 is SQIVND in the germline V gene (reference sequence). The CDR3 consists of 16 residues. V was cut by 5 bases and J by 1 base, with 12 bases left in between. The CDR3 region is CASSVGTGSGANVLTF. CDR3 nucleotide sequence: TGTGCCAGTAGTGTAGGGACTGGGTCTGGGGCCAACGTCCTGACTTTC.

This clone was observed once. DNA for the CDR3: TGTGCCAGCTCACCTACAGGTTCACCCCTCCACTTT. The encoded protein is CASSPTGSPLHF. V and J are TRBV18 and TRBJ1-6; D is perhaps TRBD1 (5 bases). CDR1 is KGHSH, CDR2 LQKENI, per germline. The CDR3 sequence is 12 residues long. V lost 3 bases to trimming and J lost 9 bases, with 6 bases between them.

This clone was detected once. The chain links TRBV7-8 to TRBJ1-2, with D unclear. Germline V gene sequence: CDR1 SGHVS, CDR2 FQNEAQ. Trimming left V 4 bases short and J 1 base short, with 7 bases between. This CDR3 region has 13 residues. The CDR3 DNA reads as TGTGCCAGCAGCTCGAGTTATAACTATGGCTACACCTTC. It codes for CASSSSYNYGYTF.

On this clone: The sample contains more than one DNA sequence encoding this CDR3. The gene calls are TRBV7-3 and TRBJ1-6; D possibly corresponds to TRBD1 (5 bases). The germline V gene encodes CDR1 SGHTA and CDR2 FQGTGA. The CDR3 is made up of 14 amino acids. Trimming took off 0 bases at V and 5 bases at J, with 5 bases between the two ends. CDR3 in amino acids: CASSLTGDNSPLHF. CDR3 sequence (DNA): TGTGCCAGCAGCTTAACAGGGGATAATTCACCCCTCCACTTT.

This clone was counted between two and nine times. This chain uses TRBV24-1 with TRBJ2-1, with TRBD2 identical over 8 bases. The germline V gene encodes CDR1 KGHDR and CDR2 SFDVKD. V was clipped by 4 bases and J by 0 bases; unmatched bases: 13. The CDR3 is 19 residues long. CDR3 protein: CATSDPKTVAGTSYNEQFF. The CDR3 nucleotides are TGTGCCACCAGTGACCCGAAAACCGTAGCGGGGACCTCCTACAATGAGCAGTTCTTC.

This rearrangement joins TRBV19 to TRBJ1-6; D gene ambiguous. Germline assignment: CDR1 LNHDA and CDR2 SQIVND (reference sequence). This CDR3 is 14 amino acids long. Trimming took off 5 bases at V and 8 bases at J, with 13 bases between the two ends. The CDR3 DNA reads TGTGCCAGTAGTGGGGTCCGGCCTGATTCACCCCTCCACTTT. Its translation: CASSGVRPDSPLHF.

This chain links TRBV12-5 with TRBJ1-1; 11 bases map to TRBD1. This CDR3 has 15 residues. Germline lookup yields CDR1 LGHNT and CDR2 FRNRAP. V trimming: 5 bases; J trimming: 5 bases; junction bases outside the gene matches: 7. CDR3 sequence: CASGTGQGAGTEAFF. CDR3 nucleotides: TGTGCTAGTGGTACCGGACAGGGGGCCGGGACTGAAGCTTTCTTT.

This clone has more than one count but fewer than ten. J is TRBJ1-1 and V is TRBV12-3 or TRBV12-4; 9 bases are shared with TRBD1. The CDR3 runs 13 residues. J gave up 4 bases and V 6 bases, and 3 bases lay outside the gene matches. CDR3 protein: CASRGQGPTEAFF. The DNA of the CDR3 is TGTGCCAGCAGGGGACAGGGCCCCACTGAAGCTTTCTTT.

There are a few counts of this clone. The CDR3 nucleotides are TGTGCCAGCAGCTTACCAGGAGGCCCACAGCATTTT. The encoded protein is CASSLPGGPQHF. The chain joins TRBV7-6 to TRBJ1-5; unclear D gene. The CDR3 totals 12 residues. Germline lookup yields CDR1 SGHVS and CDR2 FNYEAQ. V dropped 2 bases and J dropped 13 bases, with 12 bases sitting between them.

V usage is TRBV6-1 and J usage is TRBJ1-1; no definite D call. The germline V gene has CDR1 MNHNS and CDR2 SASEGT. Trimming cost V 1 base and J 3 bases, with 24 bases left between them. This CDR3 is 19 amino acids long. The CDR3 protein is CASSEVVILRTTAHTEAFF. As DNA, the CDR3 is TGTGCCAGCAGTGAAGTTGTGATCCTTCGCACCACCGCCCACACTGAAGCTTTCTTT.

Written as DNA, the CDR3 is TGTGCCAGCAGTGAAGGCAGGGCAAGCGAGCAGTACGTC. It codes for CASSEGRASEQYV. This chain links TRBV6-1 with TRBJ2-7; tentatively, D is TRBD1 (5 bases). The V and J ends lost 1 base and 6 bases respectively, with 10 bases between them. Germline V lookup: CDR1 MNHNS, CDR2 SASEGT. CDR3 size: 13 residues.